This TCR beta chain stems from a study of T cell repertoires in cytomegalovirus infection. About the research overall: Selection of CMV epitopes for the study included recently identified HLA-C-restricted and well-studied HLA-B-restricted ones.

TCRdb independently ran MiXCR on the reads; one entry per CDR3 protein. Among some 800,000 distinct CDR3 sequences, roughly 33% were seen once, and the ten largest hold around an eighth. Study outcomes and limitations: HLA-C-restricted TCR beta clonotypes specific for CMV led the ex vivo response.

Germline V gene data show CDR1 as MNHEY and CDR2 as SVGEGT. V dropped 2 bases and J dropped 5 bases, with 6 bases sitting between them. The length of the CDR3 is 12 residues. This clonotype has just one count. Its antigen remains unknown. Sequencing used cultured CD8+ T cells from PBMCs, obtained from culture after CMV antigen stimulation. The clonotype was recovered from a human donor in good health (CMV status not recorded). Some clones in this sample may be carry-over from other donors' samples. The chain combines TRBV6-2 or TRBV6-3 with TRBJ1-1; D is unclear. The CDR3 nucleotides are TGTGCCAGCAGTTACGACCGGACTGAAGCTTTCTTT. Residues: CASSYDRTEAFF.